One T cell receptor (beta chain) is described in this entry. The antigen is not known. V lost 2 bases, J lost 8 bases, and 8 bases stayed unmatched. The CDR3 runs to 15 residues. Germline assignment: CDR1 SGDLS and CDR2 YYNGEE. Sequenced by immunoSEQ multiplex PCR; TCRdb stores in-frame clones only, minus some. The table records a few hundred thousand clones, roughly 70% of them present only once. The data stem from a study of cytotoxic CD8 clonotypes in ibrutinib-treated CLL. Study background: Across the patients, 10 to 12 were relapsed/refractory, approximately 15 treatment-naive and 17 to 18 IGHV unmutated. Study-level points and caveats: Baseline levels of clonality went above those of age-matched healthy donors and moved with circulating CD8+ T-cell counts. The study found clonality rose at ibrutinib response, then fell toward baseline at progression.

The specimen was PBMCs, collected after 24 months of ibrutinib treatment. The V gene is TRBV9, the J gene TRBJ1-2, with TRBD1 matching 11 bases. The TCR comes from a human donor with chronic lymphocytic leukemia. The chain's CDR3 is CASSVDPGQGDGYTF. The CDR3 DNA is TGTGCCAGCAGCGTTGACCCGGGACAGGGGGACGGCTACACCTTC.